A single sample is the source of the 7 T cell receptor beta chains below, sequenced in a study of cytomegalovirus exposure and HLA in healthy donors. TCRdb's copy holds only in-frame clones and misses some; the assay was immunoSEQ multiplex PCR. The repertoire holds some 150,000 clones, with about 86% as singletons. Source material: PBMCs. The receptors derive from a man younger than 35 in good health and CMV-seropositive.

The rearrangement links TRBV7-2 to TRBJ1-1; no clear D. Per germline, CDR1 SGHTA and CDR2 FQGNSA. The CDR3 totals 13 residues. V lost 11 bases to trimming and J lost 4 bases, with 17 bases between them. The CDR3 nucleotides are TGTGCCGTAGGTCCACATCGAGGCACTGAAGCTTTCTTT. Translating gives CAVGPHRGTEAFF.

The V gene is TRBV10-3, the J gene TRBJ2-1, with D possibly being TRBD2 (7 bases). This CDR3 has 13 residues. The ends were cut back, 6 bases at V and 8 bases at J, with 14 bases in the middle. In germline, CDR1 is ENHRY, CDR2 SYGVKD. In DNA form, the CDR3 reads TGTGCCATCAGCGGGGGGCAAGGGGATGAGCAGTTCTTC. It yields the protein CAISGGQGDEQFF.

V usage is TRBV30 and J usage is TRBJ2-1, with 13 bases that match TRBD2. This CDR3 spans 17 amino acids. V trimming: 8 bases; J trimming: 5 bases; junction bases outside the gene matches: 15. The germline CDR1 and CDR2 sequences are GTSNPN and SVGIG (reference sequence). The chain's CDR3 is CAGTSGREPIENNEQFF. CDR3 coding DNA: TGTGCCGGAACTAGCGGGAGGGAACCTATAGAAAACAATGAGCAGTTCTTC.

The V gene is TRBV28, the J gene TRBJ2-5; 7 nucleotides align to TRBD1. The CDR3 sequence is 13 residues long. From germline, CDR1 is MDHEN and CDR2 SYDVKM. J gave up 1 base and V 6 bases, and 2 bases lay outside the gene matches. The CDR3 here is CASSSGGQETQYF. The CDR3 nucleotides are TGTGCCAGCAGCTCAGGGGGCCAAGAGACCCAGTACTTC. The full variable domain, with the rest looked up from reference TRBV28 and TRBJ2-5, is DVKVTQSSRYLVKRTGEKVFLECVQDMDHENMFWYRQDPGLGLRLIYFSYDVKMKEKGDIPEGYSVSREKKERFSLILESASTNQTSMYLCASSSGGQETQYFGPGTRLLVL.

This chain connects TRBV18 to TRBJ1-2, with D possibly TRBD1 on 6 matching bases. CDR3 length: 14 amino acids. Germline V CDR1 and CDR2: KGHSH, LQKENI. V was clipped by 3 bases and J by 2 bases, with 10 bases between them. The DNA for the CDR3 is TGTGCCAGCTCACCCGGACAGCAAAACTATGGCTACACCTTC. It is translated as CASSPGQQNYGYTF.

V is TRBV9 and J is TRBJ2-7, with 8 bases fitting TRBD2. Germline V gene sequence: CDR1 SGDLS, CDR2 YYNGEE. V gave up 2 bases and J gave up 7 bases; unmatched junction bases: 8. The length of the CDR3 is 14 residues. CDR3 nucleotides: TGTGCCAGCAGCGTGTTGTCGGTAGCGGGGGAGCAGTACTTC. It translates to CASSVLSVAGEQYF. Variable domain in full (rest from reference TRBV9 and TRBJ2-7): DSGVTQTPKHLITATGQRVTLRCSPRSGDLSVYWYQQSLDQGLQFLIQYYNGEERAKGNILERFSAQQFPDLHSELNLSSLELGDSALYFCASSVLSVAGEQYFGPGTRLTVT.

This rearrangement joins TRBV11-2 to TRBJ2-6; 7 nucleotides line up with TRBD2. This CDR3 has 16 amino acids. The V segment lost 5 bases and the J segment 2 bases; nucleotides outside the gene matches: 6. Per germline, CDR1 SGHAT and CDR2 FQNNGV. CDR3 nucleotide sequence: TGTGCCAGCAGCCGAACCGGGGGGACTGGGGCCAACGTCCTGACTTTC. This gives the protein CASSRTGGTGANVLTF.